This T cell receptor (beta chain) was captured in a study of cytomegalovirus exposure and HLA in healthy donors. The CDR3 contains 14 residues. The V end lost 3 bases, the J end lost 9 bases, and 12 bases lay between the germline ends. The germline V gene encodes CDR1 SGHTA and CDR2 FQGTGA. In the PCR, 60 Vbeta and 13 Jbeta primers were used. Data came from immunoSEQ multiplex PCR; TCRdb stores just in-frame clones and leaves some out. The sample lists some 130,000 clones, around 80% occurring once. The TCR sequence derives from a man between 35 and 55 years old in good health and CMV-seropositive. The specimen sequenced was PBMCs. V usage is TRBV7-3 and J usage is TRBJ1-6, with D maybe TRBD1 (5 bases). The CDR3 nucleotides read TGTGCCAGCAGCTTGGGGGGTATGGGTTCACCCCTCCACTTT. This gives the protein CASSLGGMGSPLHF.